This T cell receptor beta chain comes out of a study of blood T cell repertoires in COVID-19. At the level of the study: Sites in the United States, Italy and Spain provided acute and convalescent COVID-19 samples.

Germline V gene data show CDR1 as MDHEN and CDR2 as SYDVKM. Between the trimmed V and J ends, which lost 5 bases and 1 base, there was a span of 8 bases. The CDR3 is made up of 13 amino acids. Original handling: By means of reference gene primer amplification, nucleated cell counts were estimated. Using immunoSEQ multiplex PCR, the repertoire was profiled, and TCRdb retains in-frame clones only, with some absent. V, J and clone size were drawn from that table, and D and trimming were deduced from the DNA. Seen here are roughly 240,000 clones, 85% to 90% observed once, and the top ten hold 0.87%. Exposed participants came across a COVID-19 case within 2 weeks before study entry.

The chain combines TRBV28 with TRBJ1-2; D ambiguous. This sequence originates from a man between 45 and 60 years old who had been exposed to COVID-19. The sample comprised PBMCs or T cells enriched from blood (not recorded which). The DNA for the CDR3 is TGTGCCAGCAGTCCTGACATTAACTATGGCTACACCTTC. Its protein product is CASSPDINYGYTF.